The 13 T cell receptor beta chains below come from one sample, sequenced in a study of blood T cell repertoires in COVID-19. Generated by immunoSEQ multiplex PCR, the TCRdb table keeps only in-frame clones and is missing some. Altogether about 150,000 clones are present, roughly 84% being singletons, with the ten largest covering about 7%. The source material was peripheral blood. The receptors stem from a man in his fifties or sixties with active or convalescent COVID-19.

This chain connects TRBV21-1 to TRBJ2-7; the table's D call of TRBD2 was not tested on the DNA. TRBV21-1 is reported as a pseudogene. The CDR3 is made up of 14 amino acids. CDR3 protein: CASLVQRGSYEQYF. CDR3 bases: TGTGCCAGCCTCGTACAGCGGGGCTCCTACGAGCAGTACTTC.

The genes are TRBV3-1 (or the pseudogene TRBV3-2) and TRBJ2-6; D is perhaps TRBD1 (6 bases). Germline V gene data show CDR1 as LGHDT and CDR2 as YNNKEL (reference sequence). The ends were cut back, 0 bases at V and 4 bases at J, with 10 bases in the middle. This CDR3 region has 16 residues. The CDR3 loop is CASSQEGGTGANVLTF. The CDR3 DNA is TGTGCCAGCAGCCAAGAAGGGGGTACAGGGGCCAACGTCCTGACTTTC.

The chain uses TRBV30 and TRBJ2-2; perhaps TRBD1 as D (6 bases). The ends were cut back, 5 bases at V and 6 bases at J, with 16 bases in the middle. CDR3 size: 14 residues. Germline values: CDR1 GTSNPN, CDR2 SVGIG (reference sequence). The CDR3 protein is CAWHEGVGSGELFF. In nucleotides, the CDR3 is TGTGCCTGGCATGAGGGGGTGGGCTCCGGGGAGCTGTTTTTT.

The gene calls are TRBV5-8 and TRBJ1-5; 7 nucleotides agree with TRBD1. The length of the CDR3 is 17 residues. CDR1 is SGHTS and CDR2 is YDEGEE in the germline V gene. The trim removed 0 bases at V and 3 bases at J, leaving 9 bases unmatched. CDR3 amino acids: CASSLGMEGANNQPQHF. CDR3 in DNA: TGTGCCAGCAGCTTGGGAATGGAGGGGGCGAACAATCAGCCCCAGCATTTT.

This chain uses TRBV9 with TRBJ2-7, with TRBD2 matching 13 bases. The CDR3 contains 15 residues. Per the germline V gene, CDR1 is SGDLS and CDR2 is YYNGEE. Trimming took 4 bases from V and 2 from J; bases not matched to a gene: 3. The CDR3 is CASSPGTSGTYEQYF. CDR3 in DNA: TGTGCCAGCAGCCCCGGGACTAGCGGGACCTACGAGCAGTACTTC.

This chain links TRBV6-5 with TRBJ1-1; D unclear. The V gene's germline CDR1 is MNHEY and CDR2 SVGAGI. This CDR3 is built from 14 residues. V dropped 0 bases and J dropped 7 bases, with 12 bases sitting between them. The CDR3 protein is CASSYSSGSGEAFF. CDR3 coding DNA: TGTGCCAGCAGTTACTCGTCGGGATCGGGTGAAGCTTTCTTT.

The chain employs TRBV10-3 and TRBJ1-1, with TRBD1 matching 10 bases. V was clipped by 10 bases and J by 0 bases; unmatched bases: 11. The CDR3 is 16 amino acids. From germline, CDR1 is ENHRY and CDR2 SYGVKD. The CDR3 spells CATFERDRGMNTEAFF. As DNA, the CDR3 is TGTGCCACCTTCGAACGGGACAGGGGAATGAACACTGAAGCTTTCTTT.

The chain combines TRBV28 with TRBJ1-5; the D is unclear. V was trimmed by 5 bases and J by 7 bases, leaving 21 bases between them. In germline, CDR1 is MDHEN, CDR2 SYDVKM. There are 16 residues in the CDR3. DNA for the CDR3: TGTGCCAGCAGTCCAGACGTCGGGGTTTCTGGCCAGCCCCAGCATTTT. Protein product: CASSPDVGVSGQPQHF.

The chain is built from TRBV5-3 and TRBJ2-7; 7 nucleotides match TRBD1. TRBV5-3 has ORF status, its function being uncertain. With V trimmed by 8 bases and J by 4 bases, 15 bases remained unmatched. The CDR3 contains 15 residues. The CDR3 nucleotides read TGTGCCAGTCAAAGCCCCAGGGACAGTATGTACGAGCAGTACTTC. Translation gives CASQSPRDSMYEQYF.

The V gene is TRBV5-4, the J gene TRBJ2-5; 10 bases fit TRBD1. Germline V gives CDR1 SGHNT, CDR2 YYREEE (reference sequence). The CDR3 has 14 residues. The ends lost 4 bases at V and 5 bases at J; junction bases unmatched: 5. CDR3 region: CASSTGTGEETQYF. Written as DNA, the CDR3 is TGTGCCAGCAGCACCGGGACAGGGGAGGAGACCCAGTACTTC.

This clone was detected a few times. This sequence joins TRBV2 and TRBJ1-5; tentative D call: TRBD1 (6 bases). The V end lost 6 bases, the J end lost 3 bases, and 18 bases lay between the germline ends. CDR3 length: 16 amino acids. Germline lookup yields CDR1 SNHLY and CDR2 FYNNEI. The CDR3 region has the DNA TGTGCCAGCAGGGACGCCTTAGGGGGAAACAATCAGCCCCAGCATTTT. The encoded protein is CASRDALGGNNQPQHF.

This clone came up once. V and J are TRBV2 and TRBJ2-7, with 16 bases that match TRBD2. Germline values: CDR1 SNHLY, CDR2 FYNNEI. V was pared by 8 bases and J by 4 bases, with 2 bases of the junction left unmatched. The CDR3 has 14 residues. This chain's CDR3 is CASGTSGGAYEQYF. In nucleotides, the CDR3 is TGTGCCAGCGGGACTAGCGGGGGGGCATACGAGCAGTACTTC.

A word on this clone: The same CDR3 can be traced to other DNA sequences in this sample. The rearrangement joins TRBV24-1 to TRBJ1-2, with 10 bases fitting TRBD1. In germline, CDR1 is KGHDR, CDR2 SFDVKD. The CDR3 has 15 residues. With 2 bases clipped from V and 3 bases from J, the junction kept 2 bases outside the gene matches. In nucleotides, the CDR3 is TGTGCCACCAGTGATTCCGGGACAGGGGACTATGGCTACACCTTC. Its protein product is CATSDSGTGDYGYTF.